The present T cell receptor beta chain was sequenced within a study of blood T cell dynamics during melanoma immunotherapy. At the level of the study: Patients with metastatic melanoma got pembrolizumab or nivolumab-ipilimumab as first-line care.

Germline V gives CDR1 SQVTM, CDR2 ANQGSEA. V lost 2 bases to trimming and J lost 8 bases, with 9 bases between them. The CDR3 loop spans 11 amino acids. The sample's time point: week 3, after first cycle of checkpoint inhibitor. At 12 weeks after first infusion, RECIST 1.1 defined response for most patients. Patients with prior systemic cancer treatment, concomitant immunosuppressants, or other active malignancies were excluded. Each sorted CD8+ T cell subset had its entire DNA loaded. Using immunoSEQ multiplex PCR, the repertoire was profiled, and TCRdb retains in-frame clones only, with some absent. The top ten clones hold around 0.9% of a sample with about 2,000 clones, around 92% of them seen once.

The material sequenced was effector memory CD8+ T cells from blood, taken from a patient treated with checkpoint blockade. The clonotype originates from a human donor with melanoma. V is TRBV29-1 and J is TRBJ1-2; TRBD1 might be the D (5 bases). CDR3 residues: CSVESGEGYTF. The CDR3 nucleotides read TGCAGCGTTGAATCGGGGGAAGGCTACACCTTC.